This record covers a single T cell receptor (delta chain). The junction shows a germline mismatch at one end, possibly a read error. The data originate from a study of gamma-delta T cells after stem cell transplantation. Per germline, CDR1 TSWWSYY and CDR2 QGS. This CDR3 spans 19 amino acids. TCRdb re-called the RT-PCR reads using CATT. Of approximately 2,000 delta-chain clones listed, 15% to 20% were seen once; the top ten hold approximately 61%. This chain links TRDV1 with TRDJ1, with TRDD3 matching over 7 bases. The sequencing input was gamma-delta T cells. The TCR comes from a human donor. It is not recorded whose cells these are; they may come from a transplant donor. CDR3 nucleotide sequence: TGTGCTATTGGGGACAGAAAGGCTTGGGGGGATCCTAAAACCGATAAACTCATCTTT. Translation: CAIGDRKAWGDPKTDKLIF.